Each of the 23 T cell receptor beta chains below was sequenced from the same sample in a study of graft-versus-host responses after intestinal transplantation. Produced via immunoSEQ multiplex PCR; TCRdb's table is partial and in-frame only. The sample lists 1,500 to 2,000 clones; 85% to 95% were seen once. Sequenced here: PBMCs, sampled 16 days after intestinal transplant. These receptors were collected from a human patient who received an intestinal transplant, so some T cells may come from the graft donor.

The rearrangement joins TRBV11-3 to TRBJ2-1; D not resolved. Trimming removed 6 bases at V and 5 bases at J, with 8 bases between. Germline CDR1 reads SGHNT; CDR2 reads YENEEA. The CDR3 contains 12 residues. The CDR3 DNA sequence: TGTGCCAGCAGGGGTAGAAACAATGAGCAGTTCTTC. This translates into CASRGRNNEQFF.

The chain recombines TRBV5-1 with TRBJ2-7; 9 bases match TRBD1. The CDR3 is 14 residues long. V trimming: 1 base; J trimming: 3 bases; junction bases outside the gene matches: 2. CDR1 and CDR2 (germline): SGHRS, YFSETQ. The CDR3 DNA reads TGCGCCAGCAGCTTGCTGGACAGGGGCTACGAGCAGTACTTC. It specifies CASSLLDRGYEQYF.

The chain uses TRBV11-2 and TRBJ2-3; 9 nucleotides match TRBD2. This CDR3 spans 17 amino acids. The junction had 8 bases not matched to a gene; V was cut back by 4 bases and J by 0 bases. Per germline, CDR1 SGHAT and CDR2 FQNNGV. DNA of the CDR3: TGTGCCAGCAGCTCGACTAGCGGACGGACTAGCACAGATACGCAGTATTTT. Amino acids: CASSSTSGRTSTDTQYF. Using reference TRBV11-2 and TRBJ2-3 for the parts outside the CDR3, the full variable domain is EAGVAQSPRYKIIEKRQSVAFWCNPISGHATLYWYQQILGQGPKLLIQFQNNGVVDDSQLPKDRFSAERLKGVDSTLKIQPAKLEDSAVYLCASSSTSGRTSTDTQYFGPGTRLTVL.

Of note for this clone: The sample contains more than one DNA sequence encoding this CDR3. V gene TRBV13 combines with J gene TRBJ2-4, with TRBD2 matching over 8 bases. The CDR3 has 19 residues. The V gene's germline CDR1 is PRHDT and CDR2 FYEKMQ (reference sequence). After removal of 0 bases from V and 10 bases from J, the junction contained 20 bases not matched to a gene. The CDR3: CASSLGSSAFHRGGPIQYF. Written as DNA, the CDR3 is TGTGCCAGCAGCTTAGGGTCAAGCGCGTTCCATCGGGGGGGTCCTATTCAGTACTTC.

The chain recombines TRBV6-5 with TRBJ1-3; 7 nucleotides line up with TRBD1. This CDR3 spans 16 amino acids. Germline assignment: CDR1 MNHEY and CDR2 SVGAGI. The V and J ends lost 4 bases and 2 bases, in that order; junction bases with no gene match: 8. The DNA for the CDR3 is TGTGCCAGCAGTTCGCTACCAGGGGGAGCTGGAAACACCATATATTTT. It encodes CASSSLPGGAGNTIYF.

DNA of the CDR3: TGTGCCAGCAGCTCAACCGTTTCGGGCCCCTACGAGCAGTACTTC. It encodes CASSSTVSGPYEQYF. This chain uses TRBV7-9 with TRBJ2-7; no definite D call. The CDR3 has 15 residues. Between the trimmed V and J ends, which lost 4 bases and 2 bases, there was a span of 15 bases. Germline V gene data show CDR1 as SEHNR and CDR2 as FQNEAQ (reference sequence). The entire variable domain, with the rest obtained from reference TRBV7-9 and TRBJ2-7, is as follows: DTGVSQNPRHKITKRGQNVTFRCDPISEHNRLYWYRQTLGQGPEFLTYFQNEAQLEKSRLLSDRFSAERPKGSFSTLEIQRTEQGDSAMYLCASSSTVSGPYEQYFGPGTRLTVT.

The chain joins TRBV5-4 to TRBJ1-4, with a weak D call TRBD1 (6 bases). The CDR3 runs 13 residues. Germline-derived CDR1 and CDR2 are SGHNT and YYREEE (reference sequence). V lost 4 bases and J lost 5, with 9 bases in between. CDR3: CASSVTGNEKLFF. The CDR3 DNA reads TGTGCCAGCAGCGTAACAGGGAATGAAAAACTGTTTTTT. The variable domain in full, completed from reference TRBV5-4 and TRBJ1-4, reads ETGVTQSPTHLIKTRGQQVTLRCSSQSGHNTVSWYQQALGQGPQFIFQYYREEENGRGNFPPRFSGLQFPNYSSELNVNALELDDSALYLCASSVTGNEKLFFGSGTQLSVL.

The chain recombines TRBV15 with TRBJ1-5, with 8 bases identical to TRBD1. The CDR3 sequence is 15 residues long. J gave up 3 bases and V 5 bases, and 6 bases lay outside the gene matches. The germline CDR1 and CDR2 sequences are LNHNV and YYDKDF (reference sequence). The CDR3 is CATSDPTGANQPQHF. The DNA for the CDR3 is TGTGCCACCAGCGACCCGACAGGGGCCAATCAGCCCCAGCATTTT.

CDR3 protein: CASSPGQGADEQFF. Written as DNA, the CDR3 is TGTGCCAGCAGCCCGGGACAGGGGGCCGATGAGCAGTTCTTC. V and J are TRBV13 and TRBJ2-1; 12 nucleotides agree with TRBD1. CDR3 size: 14 residues. Looked up from germline, CDR1 is PRHDT and CDR2 is FYEKMQ (reference sequence). V shed 5 bases and J 8 bases; nucleotides not matched to a gene: 4.

The V gene is TRBV7-3, the J gene TRBJ2-7, with 9 bases that match TRBD2. CDR3 length equals 15 residues. J was trimmed by 6 bases and V by 5 bases; bases with no gene match: 11. CDR1 and CDR2 from the germline V gene are SGHTA and FQGTGA. This chain's CDR3 is CASSPSSGRGVEQYF. In nucleotides, the CDR3 is TGTGCCAGCAGCCCCAGTAGCGGGAGAGGTGTCGAGCAGTACTTC.

Comments on this clone: At one end the junction does not follow the germline gene, possibly because of a read error. The sample contains more than one DNA sequence encoding this CDR3. The CDR3 loop reads CASSLEGTHVFGYEQYF. Written as DNA, the CDR3 is TGTGCCAGCAGCTTAGAGGGGACGCACGTTTTCGGGTACGAGCAATACTTC. The rearrangement joins TRBV7-9 to TRBJ2-7; D may be TRBD1 or TRBD2 (5 bases each). The germline gives CDR1 SEHNR, CDR2 FQNEAQ (reference sequence). The CDR3 has 17 residues.

The chain uses TRBV2 and TRBJ2-2; D possibly uses TRBD1 or TRBD2 (5 bases each). In germline, CDR1 is SNHLY, CDR2 FYNNEI. Trimming left V 8 bases short and J 10 bases short, with 11 bases between. This CDR3 is built from 11 residues. CDR3 nucleotides: TGTGCCAGCTGTCCAGGGACGGAGCTGTTTTTT. It translates to CASCPGTELFF.

The rearrangement uses TRBV5-4 and TRBJ2-7, with 11 bases lining up with TRBD2. The CDR3 covers 16 residues. The J segment lost 0 bases and the V segment lost 3 bases, leaving 5 bases of the junction unmatched. Germline loops: CDR1 SGHNT, CDR2 YYREEE (reference sequence). CDR3 residues: CASSWGSGRASYEQYF. CDR3 in DNA: TGTGCCAGCAGCTGGGGTAGCGGGAGGGCCTCCTACGAGCAGTACTTC.

This clone was seen a single time. V usage is TRBV4-1 and J usage is TRBJ2-7, with TRBD1 matching over 12 bases. The CDR3 is 16 residues long. CDR1 is MGHRA, CDR2 YSYEKL, per germline. Trimming at V came to 6 bases and at J to 7 bases, leaving 13 bases not matched to a gene. In DNA form, the CDR3 reads TGCGCCAGCAGTCACCCATGGGGACAGGGGGCGCGGGAGCAGTACTTC. It encodes CASSHPWGQGAREQYF.

The chain has TRBV7-3 and TRBJ1-5; D might be TRBD1 (5 bases). The CDR3 extends over 16 amino acids. Germline CDR1 SGHTA, CDR2 FQGTGA. Trimming left V 4 bases short and J 5 bases short, with 18 bases between. The chain's CDR3 is CASSSRGTKGDQPQHF. CDR3 coding DNA: TGTGCCAGCAGCTCCCGCGGCACCAAAGGGGATCAGCCCCAGCATTTT.

The gene calls are TRBV5-1 and TRBJ2-5, with 7 bases matching TRBD2. The CDR3 has 14 amino acids. V lost 2 bases to trimming and J lost 5 bases; unmatched junction nucleotides: 6. In germline, CDR1 is SGHRS, CDR2 YFSETQ. The DNA for the CDR3 is TGCGCCAGCAGCTTTTTCGCGGGAGTGGAGACCCAGTACTTC. Translated, it gives CASSFFAGVETQYF.

The chain has TRBV13 and TRBJ2-7; 13 nucleotides line up with TRBD2. The V gene end was trimmed by 4 bases and the J gene end by 0 bases; junction bases not matched to a gene: 12. The CDR3 is made up of 19 amino acids. Germline V gene data show CDR1 as PRHDT and CDR2 as FYEKMQ (reference sequence). The CDR3 reads CASSSRLAGGPPSSYEQYF. The CDR3 DNA sequence: TGTGCCAGCAGCTCCCGACTAGCGGGAGGCCCGCCGAGCTCCTACGAGCAGTACTTC. Together with reference TRBV13 and TRBJ2-7, the CDR3 gives the full variable domain: AAGVIQSPRHLIKEKRETATLKCYPIPRHDTVYWYQQGPGQDPQFLISFYEKMQSDKGSIPDRFSAQQFSDYHSELNMSSLELGDSALYFCASSSRLAGGPPSSYEQYFGPGTRLTVT.

This clone has a single count. This chain joins TRBV19 and TRBJ1-6; perhaps TRBD1 as D (5 bases). This CDR3 is 15 amino acids long. Per the germline V gene, CDR1 is LNHDA and CDR2 is SQIVND (reference sequence). V lost 3 bases and J lost 3, with 9 bases in between. The CDR3 nucleotides read TGTGCCAGTAGTATCGGGGGGTACTATAATTCACCCCTCCACTTT. Translation: CASSIGGYYNSPLHF.

J is TRBJ2-7 and V is TRBV29-1; D perhaps matches TRBD1 (6 bases). From germline, CDR1 is SQVTM and CDR2 ANQGSEA. This CDR3 has 11 residues. Between the trimmed V and J ends, which lost 5 bases and 5 bases, there was a span of 10 bases. CDR3 sequence reads: CSVPGDDEQYF. The DNA for the CDR3 is TGCAGCGTTCCAGGGGACGACGAGCAGTACTTC.

The chain links TRBV7-9 to TRBJ2-1; 10 nucleotides align to TRBD2. V lost 2 bases, J lost 9 bases, and 16 bases stayed unmatched. The V gene's germline CDR1 is SEHNR and CDR2 FQNEAQ (reference sequence). The CDR3 totals 18 residues. The CDR3 region has the DNA TGTGCCAGCAGCTTACTCCCCGGGGGTAGCGGGAGGTTAGGTGAGCAGTTCTTC. Residues: CASSLLPGGSGRLGEQFF.

The chain uses TRBV28 and TRBJ1-5; D gene unclear. The V end was cut by 8 bases, the J end by 6 bases, with 14 bases between. This CDR3 has 13 amino acids. CDR1 is MDHEN, CDR2 SYDVKM, per germline. CDR3 region: CASCLGWGQPQHF. The CDR3 bases are TGTGCCAGCTGCTTAGGGTGGGGTCAGCCCCAGCATTTT. The variable domain in full, with the rest retrieved from reference TRBV28 and TRBJ1-5, is DVKVTQSSRYLVKRTGEKVFLECVQDMDHENMFWYRQDPGLGLRLIYFSYDVKMKEKGDIPEGYSVSREKKERFSLILESASTNQTSMYLCASCLGWGQPQHFGDGTRLSIL.

This chain's CDR3 is CASSSTGLNTEAFF. The CDR3, as DNA: TGTGCCAGCAGTTCGACAGGTTTAAACACTGAAGCTTTCTTT. This chain joins TRBV6-5 and TRBJ1-1, with TRBD1 as a possible D gene (6 bases). V lost 4 bases, J lost 2 bases, and 11 bases lay in between. There are 14 residues in the CDR3. CDR1 is MNHEY and CDR2 is SVGAGI in the germline V gene.

Only one count was recorded for this clone. The V call is TRBV11-2, the J call TRBJ2-1; D unclear. Germline V lookup: CDR1 SGHAT, CDR2 FQNNGV. CDR3 length equals 18 residues. Between the trimmed V and J ends, which lost 6 bases and 0 bases, there was a span of 21 bases. The CDR3 coding sequence is TGTGCCAGCAGGCACCCCCGGCCAAGGCTACCCTCCTACAATGAGCAGTTCTTC. Translating gives CASRHPRPRLPSYNEQFF.